This is a list of T cell receptor beta chains from one sample in a study of blood T cell repertoires in COVID-19. Method: immunoSEQ multiplex PCR; TCRdb's copy keeps in-frame clones and lacks some. The repertoire holds roughly 130,000 clones, with 88% as singletons. The sequenced sample consisted of peripheral blood. Receptors originate from a man between 60 and 70 years old with active or convalescent COVID-19. Both conserved end residues are part of each CDR3. A D gene is named only where the DNA matches it firmly. Clone size is stated in some rows and not others, as once, few, many or a class when expanded.

V gene	J gene	clone size	D gene	CDR3 DNA	CDR3 protein
TRBV28	TRBJ1-1	.	TRBD1	TGTGCCAGCAGTTTATCGCCAGACAGGGGTGACACTGAAGCTTTCTTT	CASSLSPDRGDTEAFF
TRBV6-5	TRBJ1-1	.	.	TGTGCCTGCACGAGGGATGCATTGAACACTGAAGCTTTCTTT	CACTRDALNTEAFF
TRBV6-5	TRBJ1-5	few	TRBD1	TGTGCCAGCAGTCCAGGACAGGGGAATCAGCCCCAGCATTTT	CASSPGQGNQPQHF
TRBV6-5	TRBJ1-2	.	TRBD1	TGTGCCAGCAGGGGACAGAACTATGGCTACACCTTC	CASRGQNYGYTF
TRBV28	TRBJ2-1	.	TRBD1	TGTGCCAGCGGGGAAGGGGGACAGGGGAACAATGAGCAGTTCTTC	CASGEGGQGNNEQFF
TRBV5-5	TRBJ2-2	.	.	TGTGCCAGCAGCTTGGGCGCAGGGATGGTGGCCGGGGAGCTGTTTTTT	CASSLGAGMVAGELFF
TRBV14	TRBJ2-2	.	TRBD2	TGTGCCAGCAGCACGGGACTAGGCATCGGGGAGCTGTTTTTT	CASSTGLGIGELFF
TRBV5-1	TRBJ2-5	.	TRBD1	TGCGCCAGCAGCTTGACGGGGCAGGGGGTAGAGACCCAGTACTTC	CASSLTGQGVETQYF
TRBV6-5	TRBJ2-7	.	.	TGTGCCAGCAGGAAACTAGAAAACGAGCAGTACTTC	CASRKLENEQYF
TRBV29-1	TRBJ2-3	.	.	TGCAGCGTGGGTACAGGGTCGAGCACAGATACGCAGTATTTT	CSVGTGSSTDTQYF
TRBV19	TRBJ2-7	.	TRBD2	TGTGCCAGTACCACGGGAGGCCCCCTCTACGAGCAGTACTTC	CASTTGGPLYEQYF